A selection of T cell receptor beta chains follows, all from one sample in a study of cytomegalovirus exposure and HLA in healthy donors. Libraries were prepared by immunoSEQ multiplex PCR; TCRdb keeps only in-frame clonotypes and omits some of them. The table includes about 100,000 clones, 79% detected once. Sequencing was carried out using PBMCs. These receptors were obtained from a female donor in good health and CMV-seropositive. CDR3s include the opening cysteine and the closing phenylalanine or tryptophan.

v_gene,CDR3aa
TRBV4-2,CASRAGGTGGPSQPQHF
TRBV25-1,CASSIAGGQNEQFF
TRBV5-5,CASSLEIHHEQYF
TRBV6-5,CASGGGSTITGELFF
TRBV7-9,CASSLGPISSYNEQFF
TRBV7-9,CASSSTIRQALYGYTF
TRBV9,CASSVDLAGVRGNEQFF
TRBV19,CASSIVTGNNQPQHF
TRBV6-1,CASSARGPSYEQYF
TRBV7-8,CASSLSGTSFLYGYTF
TRBV10-2,CASTRRRAYEQYF
TRBV5-1,CASSPETGGSYGYTF
TRBV11-2,CASSTRTSGTSTDTQYF
TRBV11-2,CASSSRGNNSPLHF
TRBV19,CASSWGQPMTSGANVLTF
TRBV19,CASSPQSNSNQPQHF
TRBV5-1,CASSSGTGTEKLFF
TRBV7-2,CASSLRLPAMNTEAFF
TRBV5-6,CASNSVTGTGVYGYTF
TRBV2,CASRRDFSYNEQFF
TRBV5-4,CASSLKGLETQYF
TRBV4-2,CASSQDRRSNQPQHF
TRBV19,CASSIVPMRASYEQYF
TRBV5-1,CASSFTDSNYGYTF
TRBV21-1,CASSGGNAEAFF
TRBV19,CASSPRQGPDYEQYF
TRBV30,CACRGSGTGFYNEQFF
TRBV7-2,CASSLGTGHYEQYF
TRBV11-2,CASSLGQGVEQYF
TRBV18,CASSPRTGGDTEAFF
TRBV7-2,CASSYRWDRVSSYNEQFF
TRBV5-1,CASSLSQAANYGYTF
TRBV20-1,CSASREAFF
TRBV6-6,CASSLSGISGEQFF
TRBV19,CASSIILRTYSNQPQHF
TRBV6-5,CASSAMGQDYEQYF
TRBV27,CASSLSGGMGETQYF
TRBV5-1,CASSLSSATPMRNEQFF
TRBV15,CATSMAGTGRDQPQHF
TRBV27,CASSLSGAGRETQYF
TRBV5-4,CASSPRTAGAETQYF
TRBV7-2,CASSRDRGRETQYF